This is a list of T cell receptor beta chains from one sample in a study of cytomegalovirus exposure and HLA in healthy donors. Assay used: immunoSEQ multiplex PCR; TCRdb lists only in-frame clones, some missing. The table records about 120,000 clones, roughly 65% of them present only once. The source material was PBMCs. Receptors originate from a man aged 35 to 55 in good health and CMV-seropositive. Both conserved end residues are part of each CDR3. A D gene is named only where the DNA matches it firmly. Rows may omit the clone size; those that give it use once, few, many or a size class.

v_gene	abundance	d_gene	j_gene	len	CDR3nt	CDR3aa
TRBV4-3	NA	TRBD1	TRBJ2-7	14	TGCGCCAGCAGCCTAAACAGGGGTAGCGACGAGCAGTACTTC	CASSLNRGSDEQYF
TRBV29-1	NA	TRBD1	TRBJ1-5	15	TGCAGAAAAGACAGGGGGCTGTTGGGCAATCAGCCCCAGCATTTT	CRKDRGLLGNQPQHF
TRBV5-4	few	NA	TRBJ2-7	15	TGTGCCAGCAGCAAGACAGGCCTCTCGTCCTACGAGCAGTACTTC	CASSKTGLSSYEQYF
TRBV19	NA	TRBD2	TRBJ2-5	14	TGTGCCAGTAGCCCCGGGACTAACCAAGAGACCCAGTACTTC	CASSPGTNQETQYF
TRBV2	NA	TRBD2	TRBJ2-2	15	TGTGCCAGCAGGGGGACTAGCGTCGGCACCGGGGAGCTGTTTTTT	CASRGTSVGTGELFF
TRBV4-2	NA	TRBD2	TRBJ2-1	17	TGTGCCAGCAGCCAAGCATTAGGCGGGGGGGGGCACAATGAGCAGTTCTTC	CASSQALGGGGHNEQFF
TRBV7-9	NA	NA	TRBJ2-5	14	TGTGCCAGCAGCTCGGGTAGGACAGATCAGACCCAGTACTTC	CASSSGRTDQTQYF
TRBV11-2	NA	TRBD1	TRBJ1-1	14	TGTGCCAGCAGTTACAGGGGTTCGAACACTGAAGCTTTCTTT	CASSYRGSNTEAFF
TRBV7-8	NA	TRBD1	TRBJ2-2	16	TGTGCCAGCAGTTTTGGGGCAGGGGGGAACACCGGGGAGCTGTTTTTT	CASSFGAGGNTGELFF
TRBV5-6	NA	NA	TRBJ2-5	13	TGTGCCAGCAGCAATAACCCCCCGGTGCCCCAGTACTTC	CASSNNPPVPQYF
TRBV7-9	NA	NA	TRBJ1-1	14	TGTGCCAGCAGCCCAGGACAGATTGTGCCTGAAGCTTTCTTT	CASSPGQIVPEAFF
TRBV14	NA	TRBD1	TRBJ2-7	15	TGTGCCAGCAGCCACCGGGACAGGGGGTTTTACGAGCAGTACTTC	CASSHRDRGFYEQYF
TRBV5-4	NA	NA	TRBJ2-1	15	TGTGCCAGCAGCTTGGAGCAATCCATTTACAATGAGCAGTTCTTC	CASSLEQSIYNEQFF
TRBV9	NA	TRBD1	TRBJ1-3	18	TGTGCCAGCAGCGTAGCCCCCGGGACAGGCCTTTCTGGAAACACCATATATTTT	CASSVAPGTGLSGNTIYF
TRBV6-4	NA	NA	TRBJ2-7	15	TGTGCCAGCAGTGAAGAGACAGGTCCAACCTACGAGCAGTACTTC	CASSEETGPTYEQYF
TRBV9	NA	TRBD1	TRBJ1-5	14	TGTGCCAGCAGCTCGACAGGGGACAATCAGCCCCAGCATTTT	CASSSTGDNQPQHF
TRBV9	few	NA	TRBJ1-4	16	TGTGCCAGCTCTTCCCCCCGGGGTGCAACTAATGAAAAACTGTTTTTT	CASSSPRGATNEKLFF
TRBV18	NA	NA	TRBJ1-2	15	TGTGCCAGCTCACCGGCCAGGATAGCTAACTATGGCTACACCTTC	CASSPARIANYGYTF
TRBV5-1	NA	TRBD1	TRBJ2-3	16	TGCGCCAGCAGCGAGGGACAGGGGGGCCTCACAGATACGCAGTATTTT	CASSEGQGGLTDTQYF
TRBV9	NA	NA	TRBJ2-2	15	TGTGCCAGCAGCGGCCTCGGAGGGTCAACCGGGGAGCTGTTTTTT	CASSGLGGSTGELFF
TRBV7-7	NA	TRBD1	TRBJ2-3	17	TGTGCTAGCAGCCAGACTCCTCCGGGACAGGGGGCAAATACGCAGTATTTT	CASSQTPPGQGANTQYF
TRBV6-6	few	TRBD1	TRBJ2-5	14	TGTGCCAGCAGTCAACAGGGGTCCCAAGAGACCCAGTACTTC	CASSQQGSQETQYF
TRBV5-6	NA	TRBD1	TRBJ2-3	17	TGTGCCAGCAGCCCCCGGGACAGGGCCACAGGGACAGATACGCAGTATTTT	CASSPRDRATGTDTQYF
TRBV19	once	NA	TRBJ2-3	16	TGTGCCAGTAGTATGCCAGGGCAGACCGGCACAGATACGCAGTATTTT	CASSMPGQTGTDTQYF